This T cell receptor beta chain originates from a study of T cell responses to AZD1222 COVID-19 vaccine. Whole-study results and caveats: Recipients of two AZD1222 doses showed rising Spike-specific TCR breadth and depth. In a largely white British group with more females than males, clonal diversity was possibly underestimated.

On this clone: Its antigen is unidentified.

Here immunoSEQ multiplex PCR was the method, and the copy in TCRdb shows in-frame clones only, minus some. The sample consists of about 140,000 clones, under 95% of them appearing once. Germline assignment: CDR1 MDHEN and CDR2 SYDVKM. The V and J ends lost 6 bases and 4 bases, in that order; junction bases with no gene match: 7. This CDR3 has 15 amino acids. The specimen was peripheral blood, collected on day 0 of AZD1222 vaccination. This chain joins TRBV28 and TRBJ2-2; TRBD1 agrees at 8 bases. The source of this sequence is an adult in good health. The CDR3 DNA reads as TGTGCCAGCAGCCCTACAGGGGGGATCACCGGGGAGCTGTTTTTT. Its protein product is CASSPTGGITGELFF.